One sample yielded the 9 T cell receptor beta chains listed below, sequenced in a study of Ad26.COV2.S vaccination and SARS-CoV-2 variants. Method: immunoSEQ multiplex PCR; TCRdb's copy keeps in-frame clones and lacks some. Among fewer than 600,000 clones listed, 80% to 90% were seen once. Indicated treatment: some 20 received Ad26.COV2.S at low or high dose, single or two shots; 5 received placebo; per-sample allocation not given. Each sample was drawn 63 days after the first injection (of vaccine or placebo). The specimen comprised peripheral blood, sampled in a trial of Ad26.COV2.S vaccine versus placebo. The receptor set was obtained from a person aged 18-65 years who received the Ad26.COV2.S COVID-19 vaccine or a placebo.

The chain couples TRBV7-2 to TRBJ1-2, with D possibly matching TRBD1 (6 bases). The V end lost 1 base, the J end lost 8 bases, and 17 bases lay between the germline ends. CDR1 SGHTA and CDR2 FQGNSA come from the germline V gene. This CDR3 is built from 15 residues. CDR3 coding DNA: TGTGCCAGCAGCTTAGTACCGGGGGCGGTGGAAGGCTACACCTTC. Its protein product is CASSLVPGAVEGYTF.

The chain joins TRBV9 to TRBJ1-2, with D tentatively TRBD1 (6 bases). The CDR3 length is 16 residues. The V gene's germline CDR1 is SGDLS and CDR2 YYNGEE. V dropped 7 bases and J dropped 2 bases, with 21 bases sitting between them. For the CDR3, the DNA is TGTGCCAGCTCAAAATCGGGGGGCCCTGGGAACTATGGCTACACCTTC. Its protein product is CASSKSGGPGNYGYTF.

The V call is TRBV4-1, the J call TRBJ2-1; 14 nucleotides align to TRBD2. Germline V lookup: CDR1 MGHRA, CDR2 YSYEKL. V was pared by 1 base and J by 4 bases, with 0 bases of the junction left unmatched. The CDR3 runs 16 residues. The CDR3 DNA reads TGCGCCAGCAGCCAAGGACTAGCGGGGGGGTACAATGAGCAGTTCTTC. As protein: CASSQGLAGGYNEQFF.

This clone has only a few counts. The J gene is TRBJ1-1, the V gene TRBV19; 8 nucleotides line up with TRBD1. Germline V gene sequence: CDR1 LNHDA, CDR2 SQIVND (reference sequence). The CDR3 runs 16 residues. J gave up 0 bases and V 5 bases, and 8 bases lay outside the gene matches. The CDR3 here is CASSLFGDRLNTEAFF. CDR3 DNA sequence: TGTGCCAGTAGTCTCTTTGGGGACAGGCTGAACACTGAAGCTTTCTTT.

This clone showed up just once. The V gene is TRBV18, the J gene TRBJ2-7; 8 bases map to TRBD1. Losses at the gene ends were 4 bases for V and 3 bases for J; bases not matched to a gene: 8. This CDR3 region has 15 residues. Germline CDR1 is KGHSH and CDR2 is LQKENI. In nucleotides, the CDR3 is TGTGCCAGCTCACTCTCAGGGGGCGTGGACTACGAGCAGTACTTC. Protein sequence: CASSLSGGVDYEQYF.

CDR3 amino acids: CASGPRSEQYF. The CDR3 nucleotides read TGTGCCAGCGGGCCTCGGAGCGAGCAGTACTTC. The chain recombines TRBV2 with TRBJ2-7; D gene uncertain. Trimming stripped 8 bases from V and 6 bases from J, with 11 bases between. This CDR3 has 11 residues. The germline CDR1 and CDR2 sequences are SNHLY and FYNNEI.

The chain carries TRBV14 and TRBJ2-7, with TRBD2 matching over 9 bases. CDR1 SGHDN and CDR2 FVKESK come from the germline V gene. This CDR3 spans 15 amino acids. The V gene end was trimmed by 3 bases and the J gene end by 3 bases; junction bases not matched to a gene: 6. The CDR3 loop is CASSQTSGWGYEQYF. The CDR3 coding sequence is TGTGCCAGCAGCCAGACTAGCGGTTGGGGCTACGAGCAGTACTTC.

This clone has at least ten counts. This chain joins TRBV18 and TRBJ2-3; a possible D gene is TRBD1 (5 bases). Trimming stripped 1 base from V and 0 bases from J, with 11 bases between. This CDR3 has 16 amino acids. Germline values: CDR1 KGHSH, CDR2 LQKENI. The DNA of the CDR3 is TGTGCCAGCTCACCACGACAGACTGCTAGCACAGATACGCAGTATTTT. This encodes CASSPRQTASTDTQYF.

This clone was picked up a small number of times. This rearrangement joins TRBV5-1 to TRBJ1-6, with 10 positions matching TRBD1. Germline V gives CDR1 SGHRS, CDR2 YFSETQ. The V gene end was trimmed by 5 bases and the J gene end by 10 bases; junction bases not matched to a gene: 9. This CDR3 is built from 15 residues. The chain's CDR3 is CASRTGGGLGSPLHF. In DNA form, the CDR3 reads TGCGCCAGCAGGACAGGGGGCGGACTTGGATCACCCCTCCACTTT.